A selection of T cell receptor beta chains follows, all from one sample in a study of cytomegalovirus exposure and HLA in healthy donors. Clones were read by immunoSEQ multiplex PCR, and TCRdb kept only the in-frame ones, dropping some. Among some 150,000 clones listed, roughly 9.6% were seen once. The sample taken for sequencing was PBMCs. Source of these receptors: a woman aged 40 to 55 in good health and CMV-seropositive. Both conserved end residues are part of each CDR3. Fields, in order: D gene, clone size, V gene, J gene, CDR3 protein, CDR3 DNA. A D gene is named only where the DNA matches it firmly. For some rows the clone size is stated as once, few or many, or as a class when expanded; others skip it.

TRBD1,few,TRBV7-9,TRBJ1-2,CASSPGGLRYGYTF,TGTGCCAGCAGCCCAGGGGGGTTACGCTATGGCTACACCTTC
TRBD1,few,TRBV6-5,TRBJ1-5,CASQGAYYQPQHF,TGTGCCAGCCAGGGGGCCTATTATCAGCCCCAGCATTTT
TRBD1,NA,TRBV4-2,TRBJ2-7,CASSQAQGNEQYF,TGTGCCAGCAGCCAAGCACAGGGGAACGAGCAGTACTTC
NA,NA,TRBV28,TRBJ2-3,CASSLLSSSSTDTQYF,TGTGCCAGCAGTTTATTGTCTAGCTCTAGCACAGATACGCAGTATTTT
TRBD2,NA,TRBV7-9,TRBJ2-1,CASSSGGYNEQFF,TGTGCCAGCAGCAGCGGGGGCTACAATGAGCAGTTCTTC
TRBD1,NA,TRBV29-1,TRBJ1-2,CSVGQGTGYTF,TGCAGCGTTGGACAGGGAACTGGCTACACCTTC
TRBD2,many,TRBV5-6,TRBJ2-3,CASSLGLAGTRDTQYF,TGTGCCAGCAGCTTGGGACTAGCGGGGACCCGAGATACGCAGTATTTT
NA,few,TRBV6-1,TRBJ2-7,CASSLTESSYEQYF,TGTGCCAGCAGTCTAACCGAGAGCTCCTACGAGCAGTACTTC
TRBD2,NA,TRBV2,TRBJ2-3,CASMSVLAGYTDTQYF,TGTGCCAGCATGTCTGTCCTAGCGGGGTACACAGATACGCAGTATTTT
TRBD1,few,TRBV19,TRBJ1-2,CASSIGQGAGYTF,TGTGCCAGTAGTATAGGGCAGGGGGCTGGCTACACCTTC
NA,few,TRBV5-1,TRBJ2-7,CASSLAQGRGYEQYF,TGCGCCAGCAGCTTAGCCCAGGGGAGAGGGTACGAGCAGTACTTC
TRBD1,NA,TRBV7-9,TRBJ2-7,CASSPSGQGNYEQYF,TGTGCCAGCAGCCCGTCGGGACAGGGGAACTACGAGCAGTACTTC
NA,NA,TRBV5-4,TRBJ2-2,CASSAFRGSGELFF,TGTGCCAGCAGCGCATTTAGGGGTTCCGGGGAGCTGTTTTTT
NA,NA,TRBV5-1,TRBJ1-2,CASSRTDLYGYTF,TGCGCCAGCAGCCGGACAGATCTCTATGGCTACACCTTC
NA,NA,TRBV5-1,TRBJ1-3,CASSAQGSGNTIYF,TGCGCCAGCAGCGCCCAGGGCTCTGGAAACACCATATATTTT
NA,few,TRBV7-2,TRBJ1-2,CASSLIQGVGDYGYTF,TGTGCCAGCAGCTTGATACAGGGAGTTGGGGACTATGGCTACACCTTC
NA,few,TRBV4-2,TRBJ1-1,CASSQDLDSPMNTEAFF,TGTGCCAGCAGCCAAGATCTAGACAGCCCTATGAACACTGAAGCTTTCTTT
NA,NA,TRBV18,TRBJ2-3,CASSPLPGEADTQYF,TGTGCCAGCTCACCACTTCCGGGGGAAGCAGATACGCAGTATTTT
TRBD1,NA,TRBV2,TRBJ2-7,CASSETRTGNYEQYF,TGTGCCAGCAGTGAAACCCGGACAGGGAACTACGAGCAGTACTTC
TRBD1,few,TRBV6-1,TRBJ2-5,CASSDGRRDRGPRQYF,TGTGCCAGCAGTGATGGGCGCCGGGACAGGGGCCCTCGCCAGTACTTC
TRBD1,NA,TRBV18,TRBJ2-5,CASSPPRQGARGETQYF,TGTGCCAGCTCACCACCGCGCCAGGGGGCCAGGGGAGAGACCCAGTACTTC
TRBD2,NA,TRBV5-1,TRBJ2-7,CASSLAASGGYEQYF,TGCGCCAGCAGCTTGGCGGCTAGCGGGGGTTACGAGCAGTACTTC
NA,NA,TRBV2,TRBJ2-7,CASSEVPLEQYF,TGTGCCAGCAGTGAAGTCCCCCTCGAGCAGTACTTC
TRBD1,NA,TRBV6-1,TRBJ1-2,CASSEGHRGEAF,TGTGCCAGCAGTGAAGGCCACAGGGGAGAGGCCTTC
TRBD1,NA,TRBV7-9,TRBJ2-7,CASSSYGTGGSYEQYF,TGTGCCAGCAGCTCATACGGGACAGGGGGCTCCTACGAGCAGTACTTC
NA,few,TRBV5-4,TRBJ1-1,CASSLGGGAQNTEAFF,TGTGCCAGCAGCTTGGGGGGGGGAGCCCAGAACACTGAAGCTTTCTTT
TRBD1,NA,TRBV6-6,TRBJ1-5,CASSYGGQGNQPQHF,TGTGCCAGCAGTTACGGGGGACAGGGTAATCAGCCCCAGCATTTT
TRBD2,NA,TRBV5-1,TRBJ2-5,CASSLSGSGGLQETQYF,TGCGCCAGCAGCTTGAGTGGTAGCGGGGGGTTACAAGAGACCCAGTACTTC
NA,few,TRBV5-6,TRBJ2-3,CASSLTVGTDTQYF,TGTGCCAGCAGCTTAACAGTGGGCACAGATACGCAGTATTTT
TRBD1,NA,TRBV18,TRBJ2-3,CASSGDSKDTQYF,TGTGCCAGCTCAGGGGACAGCAAAGATACGCAGTATTTT
NA,NA,TRBV19,TRBJ2-7,CASSAVATTEQYF,TGTGCCAGTAGCGCCGTGGCGACAACGGAGCAGTACTTC
NA,few,TRBV6-6,TRBJ1-6,CASRQTGIYNSPLHF,TGTGCCAGCAGGCAAACGGGGATATATAATTCACCCCTCCACTTT
NA,NA,TRBV10-3,TRBJ2-2,CAISERGTNTGELFF,TGTGCCATCAGTGAGCGGGGGACGAACACCGGGGAGCTGTTTTTT
TRBD2,NA,TRBV7-2,TRBJ2-3,CASPRERGSRDTQYF,TGTGCCAGCCCTAGAGAGCGGGGGAGTCGGGATACGCAGTATTTT
TRBD1,few,TRBV15,TRBJ1-2,CATSRDGTVSYGYTF,TGTGCCACCAGCAGAGATGGGACAGTCTCCTATGGCTACACCTTC
NA,few,TRBV6-1,TRBJ2-7,CASSALWGAYEQYF,TGTGCCAGCAGTGCTCTTTGGGGAGCCTACGAGCAGTACTTC
NA,NA,TRBV2,TRBJ2-7,CASKWGLGPYEQYF,TGTGCCAGCAAATGGGGGCTTGGGCCCTACGAGCAGTACTTC
TRBD2,few,TRBV5-1,TRBJ2-5,CASSPGTSGGADEAQYF,TGCGCCAGCAGCCCCGGGACTAGCGGGGGGGCCGACGAGGCCCAGTACTTC
NA,NA,TRBV4-2,TRBJ2-6,CASSQKGVSGANVLTF,TGTGCCAGCAGCCAAAAAGGGGTCTCTGGGGCCAACGTCCTGACTTTC
TRBD1,NA,TRBV7-2,TRBJ1-3,CASSQLDRGHSGNTIYF,TGTGCCAGCAGCCAATTAGACAGGGGACATTCCGGAAACACCATATATTTT
NA,few,TRBV6-1,TRBJ2-3,CASSETPPARVRTDTQYF,TGTGCCAGCAGTGAGACCCCCCCCGCTCGGGTAAGGACAGATACGCAGTATTTT
TRBD1,NA,TRBV6-1,TRBJ1-2,CATRQGVEDGYTF,TGTGCCACACGACAGGGCGTAGAAGATGGCTACACCTTC
TRBD2,NA,TRBV7-6,TRBJ2-1,CASSFGGAVDEQFF,TGTGCCAGCAGCTTCGGGGGGGCCGTGGATGAGCAGTTCTTC
TRBD1,NA,TRBV6-5,TRBJ1-2,CASSYTTGGLYGYTF,TGTGCCAGCAGTTATACAACAGGGGGCCTCTATGGCTACACCTTC
NA,few,TRBV4-2,TRBJ2-7,CASSQGWGDEQYF,TGTGCCAGCAGCCAAGGTTGGGGGGACGAGCAGTACTTC
TRBD1,few,TRBV9,TRBJ1-5,CASSVTGTGDQPQHF,TGTGCCAGCAGCGTGACAGGGACGGGCGACCAGCCCCAGCATTTT
TRBD2,few,TRBV6-4,TRBJ2-1,CASSGTSVLSSYNEQFF,TGTGCCAGCTCCGGGACTAGCGTTCTAAGCTCCTACAATGAGCAGTTCTTC
TRBD2,few,TRBV5-1,TRBJ2-3,CASSRTSGSIGDTQYF,TGCGCCAGCAGCCGGACTAGCGGGTCTATCGGAGATACGCAGTATTTT
NA,NA,TRBV5-6,TRBJ1-3,CASSLRRNSGNTIYF,TGTGCCAGCAGCTTGAGGAGAAACTCTGGAAACACCATATATTTT
NA,NA,TRBV5-1,TRBJ2-1,CASGLTWRGSSYNEQFF,TGCGCCAGCGGCTTGACTTGGCGGGGCAGCTCCTACAATGAGCAGTTCTTC
NA,once,TRBV2,TRBJ2-3,CASSELENRPADTQYF,TGTGCCAGCAGTGAACTAGAAAACAGGCCGGCAGATACGCAGTATTTT